The clone carrying this TCR beta chain has only a few counts. What it recognizes is unknown. The record originates from a study of cytomegalovirus exposure and HLA in healthy donors. The CDR3 is 14 residues long. Germline-derived CDR1 and CDR2 are SGDLS and YYNGEE. Study-wide points: Analyses of presence and absence presupposed an approximately uniform sequencing depth across donors. Among TCR beta chains of equal frequency, HLA-associated ones were more clonally expanded in a later analysis.

Primers: 60 Vbeta forward and 13 Jbeta reverse. Measured with immunoSEQ multiplex PCR; TCRdb has only the in-frame clones, and not every one. This repertoire shows 100,000 to 120,000 clones, about an eighth found once; its top ten account for roughly 15%. This TCR came from a man aged 35 to 55 in good health and CMV-seropositive. This rearrangement joins TRBV9 to TRBJ2-5; 10 bases agree with TRBD2. The DNA end lines up better with TRBJ2-7; the J call may be wrong. Specimen: PBMCs. CDR3 sequence (DNA): TGTGCCAGCAGCACCTGGACTAGCGGTTACGAGCAGTACTTC. It yields the protein CASSTWTSGYEQYF.